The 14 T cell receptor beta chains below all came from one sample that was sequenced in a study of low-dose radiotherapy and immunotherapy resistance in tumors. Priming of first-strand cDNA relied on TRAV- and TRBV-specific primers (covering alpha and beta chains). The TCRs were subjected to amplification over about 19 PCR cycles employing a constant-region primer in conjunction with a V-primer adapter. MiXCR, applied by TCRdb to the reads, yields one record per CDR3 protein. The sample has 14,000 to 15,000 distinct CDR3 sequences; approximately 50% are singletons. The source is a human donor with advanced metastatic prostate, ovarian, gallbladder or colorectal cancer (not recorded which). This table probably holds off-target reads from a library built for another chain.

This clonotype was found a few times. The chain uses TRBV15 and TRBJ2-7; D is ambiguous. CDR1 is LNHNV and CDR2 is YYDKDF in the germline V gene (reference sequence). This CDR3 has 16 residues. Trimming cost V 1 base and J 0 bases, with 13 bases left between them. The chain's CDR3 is CATSRAEGFSSYEQYF. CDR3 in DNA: TGTGCCACCAGCAGAGCCGAAGGTTTCAGCTCCTACGAGCAGTACTTC.

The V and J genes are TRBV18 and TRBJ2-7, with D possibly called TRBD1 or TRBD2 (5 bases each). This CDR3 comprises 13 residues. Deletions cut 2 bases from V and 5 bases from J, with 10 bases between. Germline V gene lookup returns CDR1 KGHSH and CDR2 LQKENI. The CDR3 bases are TGTGCCAGCTCACCAACGAGGGGCAACGAGCAGTACTTC. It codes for CASSPTRGNEQYF.

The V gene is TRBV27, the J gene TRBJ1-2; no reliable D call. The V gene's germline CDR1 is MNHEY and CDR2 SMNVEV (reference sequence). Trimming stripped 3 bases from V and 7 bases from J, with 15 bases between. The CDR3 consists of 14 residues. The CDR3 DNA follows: TGTGCCAGCAGTTTGGTCGAGGGAAGAGGTGGCTACACCTTC. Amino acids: CASSLVEGRGGYTF.

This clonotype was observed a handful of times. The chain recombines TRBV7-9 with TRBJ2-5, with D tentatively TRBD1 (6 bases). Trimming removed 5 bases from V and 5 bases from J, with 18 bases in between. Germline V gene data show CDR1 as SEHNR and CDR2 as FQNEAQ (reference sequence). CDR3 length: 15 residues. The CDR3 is CASSNMAQGSETQYF. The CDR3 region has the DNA TGTGCCAGCAGCAATATGGCCCAGGGGTCCGAGACCCAGTACTTC.

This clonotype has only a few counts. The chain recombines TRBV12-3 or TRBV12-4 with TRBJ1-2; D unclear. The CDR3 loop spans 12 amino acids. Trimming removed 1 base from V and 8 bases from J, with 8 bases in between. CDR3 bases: TGTGCCAGCAGTTTAGATTTGATGGGCTACACCTTC. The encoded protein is CASSLDLMGYTF.

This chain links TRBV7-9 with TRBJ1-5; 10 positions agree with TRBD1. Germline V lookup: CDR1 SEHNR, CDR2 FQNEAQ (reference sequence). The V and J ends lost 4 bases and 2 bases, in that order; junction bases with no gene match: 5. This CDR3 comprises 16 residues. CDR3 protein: CASSSSGTGGNQPQHF. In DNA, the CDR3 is TGTGCCAGCAGCTCCTCCGGGACAGGGGGCAATCAGCCCCAGCATTTT.

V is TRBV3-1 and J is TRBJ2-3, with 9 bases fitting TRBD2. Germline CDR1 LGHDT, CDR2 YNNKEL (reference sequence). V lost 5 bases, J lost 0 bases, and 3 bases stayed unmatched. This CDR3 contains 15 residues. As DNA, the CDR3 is TGTGCCAGCAGCGATAGCGGGAGTAGCACAGATACGCAGTATTTT. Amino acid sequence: CASSDSGSSTDTQYF.

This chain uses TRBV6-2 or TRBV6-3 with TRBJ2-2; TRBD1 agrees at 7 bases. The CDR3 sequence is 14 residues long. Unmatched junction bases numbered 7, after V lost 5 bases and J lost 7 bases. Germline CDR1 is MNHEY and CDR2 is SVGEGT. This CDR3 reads CASSKKQGIGELFF. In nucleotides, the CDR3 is TGTGCCAGCAGTAAAAAACAGGGGATCGGGGAGCTGTTTTTT.

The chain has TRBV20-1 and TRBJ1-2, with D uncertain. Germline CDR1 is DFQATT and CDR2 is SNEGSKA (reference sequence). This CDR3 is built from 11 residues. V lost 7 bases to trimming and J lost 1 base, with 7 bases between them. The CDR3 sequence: CSGTDNYGYTF. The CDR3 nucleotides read TGCAGTGGTACAGATAACTATGGCTACACCTTC.

The CDR3 loop is CASAEGRGGELFF. Here the CDR3 DNA reads TGTGCCAGCGCGGAGGGACGGGGCGGGGAGCTGTTTTTT. V usage is TRBV9 and J usage is TRBJ2-2; D perhaps matches TRBD2 (6 bases). CDR3 length equals 13 residues. V dropped 7 bases and J dropped 7 bases, with 14 bases sitting between them. CDR1 is SGDLS and CDR2 is YYNGEE in the germline V gene.

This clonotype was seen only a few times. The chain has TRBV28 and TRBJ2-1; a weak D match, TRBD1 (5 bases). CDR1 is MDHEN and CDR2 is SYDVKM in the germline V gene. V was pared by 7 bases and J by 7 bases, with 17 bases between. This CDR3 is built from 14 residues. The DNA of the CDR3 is TGTGCCAGCACCCCTACAGGCTCCCCAAATGAGCAGTTCTTC. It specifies CASTPTGSPNEQFF.

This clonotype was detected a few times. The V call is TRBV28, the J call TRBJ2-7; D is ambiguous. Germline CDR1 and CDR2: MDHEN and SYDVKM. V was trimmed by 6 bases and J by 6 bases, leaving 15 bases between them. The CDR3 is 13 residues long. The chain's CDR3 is CASSRVTPGEQYF. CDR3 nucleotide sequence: TGTGCCAGCAGCCGTGTGACTCCGGGCGAGCAGTACTTC. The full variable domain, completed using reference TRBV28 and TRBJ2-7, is DVKVTQSSRYLVKRTGEKVFLECVQDMDHENMFWYRQDPGLGLRLIYFSYDVKMKEKGDIPEGYSVSREKKERFSLILESASTNQTSMYLCASSRVTPGEQYFGPGTRLTVT.

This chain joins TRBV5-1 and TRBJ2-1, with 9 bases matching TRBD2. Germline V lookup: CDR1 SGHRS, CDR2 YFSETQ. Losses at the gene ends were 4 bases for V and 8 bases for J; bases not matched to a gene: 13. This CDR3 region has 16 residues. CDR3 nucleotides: TGCGCCAGCAGCCTCGACGCGGGGGGGAGGTTGGATGAGCAGTTCTTC. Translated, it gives CASSLDAGGRLDEQFF.

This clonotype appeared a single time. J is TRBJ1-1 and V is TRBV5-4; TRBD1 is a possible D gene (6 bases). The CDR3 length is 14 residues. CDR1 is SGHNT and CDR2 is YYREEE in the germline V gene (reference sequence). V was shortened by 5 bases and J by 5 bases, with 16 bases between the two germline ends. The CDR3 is CASRKEGGKTEAFF. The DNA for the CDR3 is TGTGCCAGCAGAAAAGAGGGGGGCAAGACTGAAGCTTTCTTT.